The 21 T cell receptor beta chains presented below share a single source sample, sequenced in a study of T-cell memory formation after mild COVID-19. TCRdb reprocessed the 5' RACE reads via MiXCR and lists one record per CDR3 protein. Here the sample spans more than 300,000 distinct CDR3 sequences, roughly 20% being singletons. The sequenced sample consisted of PBMCs or a T cell subset sorted from them (not recorded which). These receptor sequences come from a man younger than 35 who had mild COVID-19 (a few samples of this study predate the infection). Cell type and time point are not known.

This clonotype was detected only a few times. The chain carries TRBV18 and TRBJ2-3, with no clear D. CDR1 is KGHSH, CDR2 LQKENI, per germline. There are 16 residues in the CDR3. Deletions cut 2 bases from V and 0 bases from J, with 12 bases between. CDR3 bases: TGTGCCAGCTCACCAACGGCTTTAACTAGCACAGATACGCAGTATTTT. It is translated as CASSPTALTSTDTQYF.

This clonotype was seen only once. This chain connects TRBV19 to TRBJ2-5, with 14 bases fitting TRBD2. The germline V gene encodes CDR1 LNHDA and CDR2 SQIVND (reference sequence). The CDR3 loop spans 16 amino acids. With V trimmed by 3 bases and J by 7 bases, 7 bases remained unmatched. The CDR3 sequence is CASSMAGTSGGRTQYF. The CDR3 nucleotides are TGTGCCAGTAGTATGGCCGGGACTAGCGGGGGAAGGACCCAGTACTTC.

This clonotype was detected only a few times. V is TRBV19 and J is TRBJ1-5; maybe TRBD1 (5 bases). Germline V gene data show CDR1 as LNHDA and CDR2 as SQIVND (reference sequence). CDR3 length: 15 residues. Trimming shortened V by 3 bases and J by 2 bases, and 11 bases separated the two germline ends. CDR3 loop: CASSISSRGNQPQHF. The CDR3 region has the DNA TGTGCCAGTAGTATTTCGTCCAGGGGCAATCAGCCCCAGCATTTT.

This clonotype was picked up one time. This sequence joins TRBV12-3 or TRBV12-4 and TRBJ1-3; D perhaps matches TRBD1 (5 bases). The CDR3 sequence is 14 residues long. Trimming stripped 7 bases from V and 0 bases from J, with 10 bases between. CDR3 sequence: CASMAGDSGNTIYF. CDR3 bases: TGTGCCAGCATGGCGGGGGACTCTGGAAACACCATATATTTT.

V gene TRBV12-3 or TRBV12-4 combines with J gene TRBJ1-3, with D unresolved. The CDR3 loop spans 14 amino acids. V was shortened by 7 bases and J by 0 bases, with 10 bases between the two germline ends. CDR3 sequence (DNA): TGTGCCAGCACCCCGACTCGCTCTGGAAACACCATATATTTT. Translating it yields CASTPTRSGNTIYF.

In its sample, this clonotype was seen a few times. The rearrangement joins TRBV7-8 to TRBJ1-5, with no clear D. CDR3 size: 14 residues. Trimming pared 4 bases from V and 0 bases from J, leaving 7 bases between. CDR1 SGHVS and CDR2 FQNEAQ come from the germline V gene. CDR3 amino acids: CASSSPYSNQPQHF. The CDR3 DNA reads as TGTGCCAGCAGCTCACCCTATAGCAATCAGCCCCAGCATTTT.

V gene TRBV6-5 combines with J gene TRBJ2-5; D remains ambiguous. Trimming stripped 0 bases from V and 2 bases from J, with 10 bases between. The CDR3 runs 15 residues. Germline CDR1 MNHEY, CDR2 SVGAGI. The CDR3 here is CASSYSGSGQETQYF. The CDR3 bases are TGTGCCAGCAGTTACTCTGGCAGTGGACAAGAGACCCAGTACTTC.

The chain couples TRBV6-5 to TRBJ2-3; 16 bases are shared with TRBD2. The germline gives CDR1 MNHEY, CDR2 SVGAGI. The CDR3 contains 14 residues. The ends lost 8 bases at V and 6 bases at J; junction bases unmatched: 2. The CDR3 sequence: CASGTSGGADTQYF. DNA for the CDR3: TGTGCCAGCGGGACTAGCGGGGGGGCGGATACGCAGTATTTT.

The J gene is TRBJ1-4, the V gene TRBV6-7; no clear D gene. TRBV6-7 is designated an ORF whose function remains uncertain. This CDR3 comprises 14 residues. Between the trimmed V and J ends, which lost 6 bases and 1 base, there was a span of 9 bases. CDR3 sequence reads: CASRGYGTNEKLFF. The DNA of the CDR3 is TGTGCCAGCAGGGGGTATGGAACTAATGAAAAACTGTTTTTT.

The chain recombines TRBV7-9 with TRBJ2-1; the D call may be TRBD1 or TRBD2 (5 bases each). The germline gives CDR1 SEHNR, CDR2 FQNEAQ (reference sequence). Trimming shortened V by 6 bases and J by 4 bases, and 22 bases separated the two germline ends. This CDR3 region has 17 residues. As DNA, the CDR3 is TGTGCCAGCAGTCCTCATGGGACCCCCACGTTGTACAATGAGCAGTTCTTC. This sequence encodes CASSPHGTPTLYNEQFF.

This clonotype was found a few times. The chain links TRBV7-2 to TRBJ2-2; TRBD1 agrees at 7 bases. Trimming at V came to 8 bases and at J to 5 bases, leaving 8 bases not matched to a gene. This CDR3 region has 14 residues. Germline V gene sequence: CDR1 SGHTA, CDR2 FQGNSA. Here the CDR3 DNA reads TGTGCCAGCGTCACGGGACAGAGAACCGGGGAGCTGTTTTTT. It codes for CASVTGQRTGELFF. Full variable domain (rest looked up from reference TRBV7-2 and TRBJ2-2): GAGVSQSPSNKVTEKGKDVELRCDPISGHTALYWYRQSLGQGLEFLIYFQGNSAPDKSGLPSDRFSAERTGGSVSTLTIQRTQQEDSAVYLCASVTGQRTGELFFGEGSRLTVL.

The table lists this clonotype with a few counts. The chain joins TRBV7-2 to TRBJ1-1; D may be TRBD1 (5 bases). V dropped 5 bases and J dropped 4 bases, with 17 bases sitting between them. CDR3 length equals 15 residues. Germline CDR1 and CDR2: SGHTA and FQGNSA. In DNA, the CDR3 is TGTGCCAGCAGCCCCCATGGGACGGTGGCCACTGAAGCTTTCTTT. It is translated as CASSPHGTVATEAFF.

This chain links TRBV6-5 with TRBJ1-5; no clear D gene. From germline, CDR1 is MNHEY and CDR2 SVGAGI. The V gene lost 0 bases and the J gene lost 7 bases, with 7 bases spanning the gap. CDR3 length: 13 amino acids. The CDR3 reads CASSYSVHQPQHF. In DNA form, the CDR3 reads TGTGCCAGCAGTTACTCGGTGCACCAGCCCCAGCATTTT.

This clonotype was observed a few times. The gene calls are TRBV20-1 and TRBJ2-6; perhaps D is TRBD1 or TRBD2 (5 bases each). CDR3 length: 15 amino acids. Trimming removed 2 bases from V and 0 bases from J, with 8 bases in between. The V gene's germline CDR1 is DFQATT and CDR2 SNEGSKA (reference sequence). The CDR3 bases are TGCAGTGCTAGAAGGGGAGCCTCTGGGGCCAACGTCCTGACTTTC. Its protein product is CSARRGASGANVLTF.

The chain has TRBV24-1 and TRBJ2-2, with 9 bases identical to TRBD1. V shed 4 bases, J shed 6 bases, and the junction held 8 bases outside the gene matches. In germline, CDR1 is KGHDR, CDR2 SFDVKD. This CDR3 is 16 amino acids long. The CDR3 protein is CATSEYGQGTAGELFF. DNA of the CDR3: TGTGCCACCAGTGAATATGGACAGGGGACGGCCGGGGAGCTGTTTTTT.

CDR3 bases: TGTGCCAGCAGCTTTGATAGGGACATCGACACTGAAGCTTTCTTT. It codes for CASSFDRDIDTEAFF. The V call is TRBV7-9, the J call TRBJ1-1; possible D gene TRBD1, 6 bases. V shed 3 bases and J shed 3 bases, with 14 bases lying between them. CDR1 is SEHNR, CDR2 FQNEAQ, per germline (reference sequence). The CDR3 spans 15 residues.

CDR3 sequence (DNA): TGTGCCAGCAGTCCCGGGACAGTTTTTCACGGGGAGCTGTTTTTT. It is translated as CASSPGTVFHGELFF. The rearrangement links TRBV12-3 or TRBV12-4 to TRBJ2-2; 7 bases are shared with TRBD1. The CDR3 runs to 15 residues. V dropped 5 bases and J dropped 7; count of bases not matched to a gene: 10.

This clonotype showed up many times. V usage is TRBV5-6 and J usage is TRBJ2-4; 7 bases map to TRBD1. This CDR3 is built from 13 residues. The V segment lost 4 bases and the J segment 7 bases; nucleotides outside the gene matches: 5. CDR1 is SGHDT and CDR2 is YYEEEE in the germline V gene. DNA for the CDR3: TGTGCCAGCAGCCTAGACAGGGCGAACATTCAGTACTTC. Translating it yields CASSLDRANIQYF.

This clonotype was counted between two and nine times. The chain employs TRBV6-5 and TRBJ2-5; 10 bases map to TRBD1. The trim removed 4 bases at V and 3 bases at J, leaving 2 bases unmatched. Germline CDR1 is MNHEY and CDR2 is SVGAGI. The CDR3 runs to 14 residues. CDR3 bases: TGTGCCAGCAGTTGGACAGGGGGGGAAGAGACCCAGTACTTC. Protein sequence: CASSWTGGEETQYF.

A few counts support this clonotype. The V call is TRBV6-5, the J call TRBJ1-2, with 11 bases matching TRBD1. With V trimmed by 7 bases and J by 7 bases, 8 bases remained unmatched. The CDR3 is 14 amino acids. CDR1 MNHEY and CDR2 SVGAGI come from the germline V gene. DNA of the CDR3: TGTGCCAGCACTTTAGGACAGGGGGCGTCTGGCTACACCTTC. This sequence encodes CASTLGQGASGYTF.

This chain joins TRBV30 and TRBJ2-3, with 9 positions matching TRBD2. This CDR3 region has 13 residues. The V gene end was trimmed by 7 bases and the J gene end by 4 bases; junction bases not matched to a gene: 6. From germline, CDR1 is GTSNPN and CDR2 SVGIG (reference sequence). CDR3 nucleotide sequence: TGTGCCTTTAGCGGGGGAGCCCCAGATACGCAGTATTTT. This encodes CAFSGGAPDTQYF.